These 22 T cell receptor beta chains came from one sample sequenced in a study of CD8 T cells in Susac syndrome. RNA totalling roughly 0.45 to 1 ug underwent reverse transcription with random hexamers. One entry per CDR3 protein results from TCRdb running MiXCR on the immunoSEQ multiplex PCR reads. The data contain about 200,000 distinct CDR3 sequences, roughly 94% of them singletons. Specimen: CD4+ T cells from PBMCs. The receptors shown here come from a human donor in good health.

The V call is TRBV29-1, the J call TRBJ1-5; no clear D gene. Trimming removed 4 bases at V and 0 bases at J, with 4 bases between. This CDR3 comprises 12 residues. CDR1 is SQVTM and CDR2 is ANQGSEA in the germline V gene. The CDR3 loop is CSVALSNQPQHF. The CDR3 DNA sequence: TGCAGCGTTGCACTTAGCAATCAGCCCCAGCATTTT.

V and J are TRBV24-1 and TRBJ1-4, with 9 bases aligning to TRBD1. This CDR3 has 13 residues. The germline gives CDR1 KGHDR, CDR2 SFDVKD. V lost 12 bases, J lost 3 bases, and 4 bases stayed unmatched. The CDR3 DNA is TGTGCCGCTGGGACAGGGTCTAATGAAAAACTGTTTTTT. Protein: CAAGTGSNEKLFF.

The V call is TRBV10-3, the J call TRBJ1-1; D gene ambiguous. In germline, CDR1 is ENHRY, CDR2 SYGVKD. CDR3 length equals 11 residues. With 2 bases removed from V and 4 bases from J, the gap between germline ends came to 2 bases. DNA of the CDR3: TGTGCCATCAGTGAGGGCACTGAAGCTTTCTTT. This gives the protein CAISEGTEAFF.

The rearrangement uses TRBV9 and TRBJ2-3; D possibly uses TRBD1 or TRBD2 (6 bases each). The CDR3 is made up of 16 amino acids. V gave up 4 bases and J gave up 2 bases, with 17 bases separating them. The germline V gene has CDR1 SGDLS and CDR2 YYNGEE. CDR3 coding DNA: TGTGCCAGCAGCACCCGAGGGGGGCCGGTCACAGATACGCAGTATTTT. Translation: CASSTRGGPVTDTQYF.

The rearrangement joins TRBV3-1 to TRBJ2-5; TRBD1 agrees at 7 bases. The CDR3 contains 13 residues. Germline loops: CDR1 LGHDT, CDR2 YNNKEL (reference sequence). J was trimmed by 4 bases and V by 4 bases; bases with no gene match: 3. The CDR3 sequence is CASSRSGGETQYF. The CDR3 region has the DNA TGTGCCAGCAGCCGTTCAGGGGGAGAGACCCAGTACTTC.

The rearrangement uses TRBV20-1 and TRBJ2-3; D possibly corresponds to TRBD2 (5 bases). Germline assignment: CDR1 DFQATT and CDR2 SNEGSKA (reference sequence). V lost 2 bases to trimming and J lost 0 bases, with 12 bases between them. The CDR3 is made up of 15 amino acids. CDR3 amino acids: CSARRADSSTDTQYF. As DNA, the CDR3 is TGCAGTGCTAGACGAGCGGACTCTAGCACAGATACGCAGTATTTT.

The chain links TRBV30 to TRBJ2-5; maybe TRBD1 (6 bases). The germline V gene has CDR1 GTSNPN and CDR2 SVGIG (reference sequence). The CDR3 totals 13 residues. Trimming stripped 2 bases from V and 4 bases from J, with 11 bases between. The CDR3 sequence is CAWSWGQRETQYF. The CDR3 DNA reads TGTGCCTGGAGTTGGGGGCAGAGAGAGACCCAGTACTTC. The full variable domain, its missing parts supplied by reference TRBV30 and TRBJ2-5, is SQTIHQWPATLVQPVGSPLSLECTVEGTSNPNLYWYRQAAGRGLQLLFYSVGIGQISSEVPQNLSASRPQDRQFILSSKKLLLSDSGFYLCAWSWGQRETQYFGPGTRLLVL.

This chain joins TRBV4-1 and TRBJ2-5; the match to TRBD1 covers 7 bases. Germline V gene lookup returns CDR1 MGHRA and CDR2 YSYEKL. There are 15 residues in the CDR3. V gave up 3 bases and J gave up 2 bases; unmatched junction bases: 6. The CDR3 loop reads CASSHRGQYQETQYF. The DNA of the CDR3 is TGCGCCAGCAGCCACCGGGGACAGTATCAAGAGACCCAGTACTTC.

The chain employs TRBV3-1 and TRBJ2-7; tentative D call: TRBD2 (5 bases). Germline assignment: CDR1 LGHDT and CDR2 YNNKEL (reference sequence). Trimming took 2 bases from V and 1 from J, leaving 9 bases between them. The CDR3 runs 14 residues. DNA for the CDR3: TGTGCCAGCAGCCAACAACCGGGATCCTACGAGCAGTACGTC. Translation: CASSQQPGSYEQYV.

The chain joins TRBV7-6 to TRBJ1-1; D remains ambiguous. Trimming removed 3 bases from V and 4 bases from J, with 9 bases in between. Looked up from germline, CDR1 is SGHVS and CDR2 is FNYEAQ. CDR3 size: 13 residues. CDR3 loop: CASSFGSSTEAFF. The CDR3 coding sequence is TGTGCCAGCAGCTTCGGGAGCAGCACTGAAGCTTTCTTT.

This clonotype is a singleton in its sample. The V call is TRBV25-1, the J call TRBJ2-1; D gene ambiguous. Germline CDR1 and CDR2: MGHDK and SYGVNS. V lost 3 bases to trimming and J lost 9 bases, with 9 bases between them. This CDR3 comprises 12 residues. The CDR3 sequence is CASSEPFGEQFF. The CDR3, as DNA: TGTGCCAGCAGTGAGCCCTTCGGTGAGCAGTTCTTC.

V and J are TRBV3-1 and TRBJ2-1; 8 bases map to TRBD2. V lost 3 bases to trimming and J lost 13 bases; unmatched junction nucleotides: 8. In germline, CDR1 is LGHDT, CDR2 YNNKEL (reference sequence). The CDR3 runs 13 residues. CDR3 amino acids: CASSQAGTSRQFF. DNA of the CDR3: TGTGCCAGCAGCCAGGCCGGGACTAGTCGCCAGTTCTTC.

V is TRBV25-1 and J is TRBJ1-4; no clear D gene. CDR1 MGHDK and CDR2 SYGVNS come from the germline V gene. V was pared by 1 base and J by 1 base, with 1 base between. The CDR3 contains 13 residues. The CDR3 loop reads CASSELTNEKLFF. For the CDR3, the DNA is TGTGCCAGCAGTGAATTAACTAATGAAAAACTGTTTTTT.

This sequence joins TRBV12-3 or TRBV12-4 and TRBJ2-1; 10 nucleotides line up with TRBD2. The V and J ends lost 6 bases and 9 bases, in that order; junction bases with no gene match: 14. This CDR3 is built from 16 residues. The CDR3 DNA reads TGTGCCAGCAGCCGAAGCTCCGGACTAGCGGATGGTGAGCAGTTCTTC. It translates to CASSRSSGLADGEQFF.

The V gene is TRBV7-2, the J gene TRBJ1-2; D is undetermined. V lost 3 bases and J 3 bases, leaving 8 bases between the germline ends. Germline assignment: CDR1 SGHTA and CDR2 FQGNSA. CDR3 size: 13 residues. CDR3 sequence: CASSLSYDYGYTF. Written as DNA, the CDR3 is TGTGCCAGCAGCTTGTCTTACGACTATGGCTACACCTTC.

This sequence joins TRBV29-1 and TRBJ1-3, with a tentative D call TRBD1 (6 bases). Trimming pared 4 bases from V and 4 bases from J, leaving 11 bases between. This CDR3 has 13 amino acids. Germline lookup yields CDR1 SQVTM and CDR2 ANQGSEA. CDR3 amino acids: CSVVAGAGNTIYF. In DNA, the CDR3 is TGCAGCGTTGTGGCAGGGGCAGGAAACACCATATATTTT.

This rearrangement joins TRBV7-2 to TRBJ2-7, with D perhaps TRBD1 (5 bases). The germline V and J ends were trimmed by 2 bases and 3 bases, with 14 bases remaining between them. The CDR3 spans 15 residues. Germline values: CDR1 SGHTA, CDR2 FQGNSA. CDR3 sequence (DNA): TGTGCCAGCAGCTTAATGGCAGGGAACGTCTACGAGCAGTACTTC. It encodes CASSLMAGNVYEQYF. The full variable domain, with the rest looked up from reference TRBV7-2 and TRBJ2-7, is GAGVSQSPSNKVTEKGKDVELRCDPISGHTALYWYRQSLGQGLEFLIYFQGNSAPDKSGLPSDRFSAERTGGSVSTLTIQRTQQEDSAVYLCASSLMAGNVYEQYFGPGTRLTVT.

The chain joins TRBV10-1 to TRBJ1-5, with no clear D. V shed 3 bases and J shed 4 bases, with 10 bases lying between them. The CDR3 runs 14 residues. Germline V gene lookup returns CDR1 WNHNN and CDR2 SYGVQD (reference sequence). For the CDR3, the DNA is TGCGCCAGCAGTGATTGGGCAAGTAATCAGCCCCAGCATTTT. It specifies CASSDWASNQPQHF.

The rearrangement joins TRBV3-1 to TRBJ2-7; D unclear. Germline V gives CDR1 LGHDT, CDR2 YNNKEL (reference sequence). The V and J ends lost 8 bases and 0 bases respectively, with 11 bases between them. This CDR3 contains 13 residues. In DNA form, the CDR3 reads TGTGCCAGCCTGAGTGCTAGCTCCTACGAGCAGTACTTC. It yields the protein CASLSASSYEQYF.

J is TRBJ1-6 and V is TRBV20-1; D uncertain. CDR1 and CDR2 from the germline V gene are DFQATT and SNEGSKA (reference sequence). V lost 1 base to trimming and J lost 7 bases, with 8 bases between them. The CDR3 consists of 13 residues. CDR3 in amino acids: CSARVSANSPLHF. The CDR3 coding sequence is TGCAGTGCTAGAGTGTCAGCAAATTCACCCCTCCACTTT.

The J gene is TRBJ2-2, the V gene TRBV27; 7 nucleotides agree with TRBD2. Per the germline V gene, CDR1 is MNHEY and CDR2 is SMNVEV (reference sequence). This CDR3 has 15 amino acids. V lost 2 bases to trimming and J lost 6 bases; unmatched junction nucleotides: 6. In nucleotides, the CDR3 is TGTGCCAGCAGTTTAGGGAGGGCTGGAGCCGGGGAGCTGTTTTTT. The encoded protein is CASSLGRAGAGELFF.

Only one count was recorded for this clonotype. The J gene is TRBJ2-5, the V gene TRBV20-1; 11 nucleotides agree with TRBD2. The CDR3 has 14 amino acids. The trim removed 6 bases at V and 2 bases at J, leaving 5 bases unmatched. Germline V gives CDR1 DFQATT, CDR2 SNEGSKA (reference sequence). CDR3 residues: CSALRLAGQETQYF. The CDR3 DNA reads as TGCAGTGCGTTACGACTAGCGGGGCAAGAGACCCAGTACTTC.